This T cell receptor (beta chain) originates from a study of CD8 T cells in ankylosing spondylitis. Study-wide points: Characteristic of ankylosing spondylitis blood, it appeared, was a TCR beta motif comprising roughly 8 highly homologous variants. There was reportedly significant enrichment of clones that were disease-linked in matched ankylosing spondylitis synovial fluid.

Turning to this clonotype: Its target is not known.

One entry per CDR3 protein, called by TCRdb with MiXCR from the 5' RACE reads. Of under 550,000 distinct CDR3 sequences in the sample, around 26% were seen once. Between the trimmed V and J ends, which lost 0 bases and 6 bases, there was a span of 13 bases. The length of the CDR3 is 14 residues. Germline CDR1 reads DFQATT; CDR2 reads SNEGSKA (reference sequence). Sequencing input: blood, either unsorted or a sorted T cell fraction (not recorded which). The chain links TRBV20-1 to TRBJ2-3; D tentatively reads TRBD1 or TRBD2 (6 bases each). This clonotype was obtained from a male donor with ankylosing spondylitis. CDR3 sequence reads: CSARDWGAVDTQYF. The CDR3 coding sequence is TGCAGTGCTAGAGATTGGGGGGCGGTGGATACGCAGTATTTT.